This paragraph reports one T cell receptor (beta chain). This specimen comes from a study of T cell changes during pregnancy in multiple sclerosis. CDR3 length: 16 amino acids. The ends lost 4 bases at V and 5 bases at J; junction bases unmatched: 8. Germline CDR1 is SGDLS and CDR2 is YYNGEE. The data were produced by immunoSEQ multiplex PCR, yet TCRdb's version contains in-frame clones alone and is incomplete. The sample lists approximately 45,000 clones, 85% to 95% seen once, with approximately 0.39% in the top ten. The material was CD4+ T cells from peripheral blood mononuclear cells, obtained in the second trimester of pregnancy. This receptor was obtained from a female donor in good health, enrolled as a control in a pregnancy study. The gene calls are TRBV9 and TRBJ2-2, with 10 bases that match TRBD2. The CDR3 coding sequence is TGTGCCAGCAGCCAAGCGGGGGGGCCCGAAACCGGGGAGCTGTTTTTT. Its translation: CASSQAGGPETGELFF. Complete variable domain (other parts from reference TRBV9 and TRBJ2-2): DSGVTQTPKHLITATGQRVTLRCSPRSGDLSVYWYQQSLDQGLQFLIQYYNGEERAKGNILERFSAQQFPDLHSELNLSSLELGDSALYFCASSQAGGPETGELFFGEGSRLTVL.